The source of this TCR beta chain is a study of shared clonotypes between healthy human individuals. Assay: immunoSEQ multiplex PCR; the TCRdb copy retains only in-frame clones and omits some. The sample holds over a million clones, 95% to 97% seen once. Germline CDR1 and CDR2: MNHNS and SASEGT. V lost 1 base, J lost 6 bases, and 17 bases lay in between. The CDR3 has 16 residues. The sample taken for sequencing was naive CD4+ T cells sorted from blood. Noted subset: CD45RA+ positively selected. This chain links TRBV6-1 with TRBJ2-3, with D perhaps matching TRBD1 (5 bases). This TCR derives from a man aged 25-45 years in good health. DNA for the CDR3: TGTGCCAGCAGTGAAGATGAGGCAGGGCTTTGGGATACGCAGTATTTT. As protein: CASSEDEAGLWDTQYF.